Each of the 6 T cell receptor beta chains below was sequenced from the same sample in a study of T cell responses to AZD1222 COVID-19 vaccine. Here immunoSEQ multiplex PCR was the method, and the copy in TCRdb shows in-frame clones only, minus some. The sample records 90,000 to 120,000 clones, 75% to 95% being singletons. The sample was peripheral blood, taken 28 days after the second AZD1222 dose. The receptors come from an adult who received the AZD1222 COVID-19 vaccine.

A single count supports this clone. The chain combines TRBV28 with TRBJ1-5, with D possibly matching TRBD1 (5 bases). The CDR3 covers 16 residues. Trimming stripped 1 base from V and 4 bases from J, with 14 bases between. Germline V gene lookup returns CDR1 MDHEN and CDR2 SYDVKM. The CDR3 region is CASSLFAGQVNQPQHF. CDR3 bases: TGTGCCAGCAGTTTATTCGCCGGACAAGTAAATCAGCCCCAGCATTTT.

This chain connects TRBV30 to TRBJ2-7; D might be TRBD1 or TRBD2, each matching 7 bases. CDR1 is GTSNPN and CDR2 is SVGIG in the germline V gene (reference sequence). The CDR3 runs to 13 residues. Trimming cost V 1 base and J 5 bases, with 12 bases left between them. The CDR3 region is CAWSEGGGNEQYF. CDR3 nucleotides: TGTGCCTGGAGTGAGGGAGGGGGCAACGAGCAGTACTTC. Filled out from reference TRBV30 and TRBJ2-7, the complete variable domain reads SQTIHQWPATLVQPVGSPLSLECTVEGTSNPNLYWYRQAAGRGLQLLFYSVGIGQISSEVPQNLSASRPQDRQFILSSKKLLLSDSGFYLCAWSEGGGNEQYFGPGTRLTVT.

The genes are TRBV2 and TRBJ1-1; D unclear. The CDR3 has 14 residues. V was clipped by 4 bases and J by 0 bases, with 9 bases between them. Germline loops: CDR1 SNHLY, CDR2 FYNNEI. The CDR3 DNA follows: TGTGCCAGCAGTGTGGAGGGTTTGAACACTGAAGCTTTCTTT. Translation: CASSVEGLNTEAFF.

J is TRBJ1-4 and V is TRBV28; 7 bases fit TRBD1. V dropped 5 bases and J dropped 6; count of bases not matched to a gene: 3. The CDR3 has 13 amino acids. Germline V gene sequence: CDR1 MDHEN, CDR2 SYDVKM. CDR3 in amino acids: CASSEGQDEKLFF. CDR3 nucleotide sequence: TGTGCCAGCAGTGAAGGACAGGATGAAAAACTGTTTTTT.

The chain couples TRBV12-3 or TRBV12-4 to TRBJ1-5; D gene ambiguous. Trimming stripped 7 bases from V and 4 bases from J, with 11 bases between. This CDR3 comprises 13 residues. This chain's CDR3 is CASTRTRNQPQHF. The CDR3, as DNA: TGTGCCAGCACCAGGACGCGGAATCAGCCCCAGCATTTT.

V usage is TRBV2 and J usage is TRBJ1-5; possible D gene TRBD1, 6 bases. Germline V gene sequence: CDR1 SNHLY, CDR2 FYNNEI. The CDR3 has 13 residues. Between the trimmed V and J ends, which lost 8 bases and 4 bases, there was a span of 12 bases. The CDR3 is CASGTTLNQPQHF. CDR3 in DNA: TGTGCCAGCGGGACAACCTTGAATCAGCCCCAGCATTTT.